Listed below are T cell receptor beta chains from one sample, sequenced in a study of T-cell reconstitution after alpha-beta-depleted transplantation in children. TCRdb reprocessed the PCR reads with MiXCR, giving one entry per CDR3 protein. Of about 980,000 distinct CDR3 sequences in the sample, roughly 31% are singletons; the top ten hold 25% to 35%. The starting material was PBMCs, mostly from graft donor cells, obtained 360 days after TCRalphabeta/CD19-depleted stem cell transplant. These TCRs come from a boy under two years old who had a stem cell transplant for SCID, so the T cells may come from the graft donor. The CDR3 runs from the conserved cysteine through the conserved F or W. A D gene is named only where the DNA matches it firmly. Expanded clones are given a class, and other clones once, few, many or no size at all.

D gene: TRBD1
V gene: TRBV27
clone size: few
J gene: TRBJ2-7
CDR3 protein: CASSFPGTGSHEQYF
CDR3 DNA: TGTGCCAGCAGTTTCCCCGGGACAGGGTCCCACGAGCAGTACTTC

D gene: .
V gene: TRBV12-3/TRBV12-4
clone size: .
J gene: TRBJ2-1
CDR3 protein: CATRTGAVGPSGNEQFF
CDR3 DNA: TGTGCCACCCGGACAGGGGCAGTGGGCCCTAGCGGGAATGAGCAGTTCTTC

D gene: .
V gene: TRBV20-1
clone size: .
J gene: TRBJ2-7
CDR3 protein: CSAITGYEQYF
CDR3 DNA: TGCAGTGCTATAACAGGTTACGAGCAGTACTTC

D gene: .
V gene: TRBV2
clone size: .
J gene: TRBJ2-3
CDR3 protein: CASSGGVGRLSSTDTQYF
CDR3 DNA: TGTGCCAGCAGTGGGGGGGTCGGTAGGTTATCTAGCACAGATACGCAGTATTTT

D gene: TRBD2
V gene: TRBV5-1
clone size: few
J gene: TRBJ2-5
CDR3 protein: CASSPLGLAAQETQYF
CDR3 DNA: TGCGCCAGCAGTCCTTTGGGACTAGCGGCACAAGAGACCCAGTACTTC

D gene: .
V gene: TRBV7-8
clone size: .
J gene: TRBJ2-7
CDR3 protein: CASSSGRLPSYEQYF
CDR3 DNA: TGTGCCAGCAGCTCGGGGCGTCTCCCCTCCTACGAGCAGTACTTC

D gene: TRBD2
V gene: TRBV20-1
clone size: .
J gene: TRBJ2-3
CDR3 protein: CSAHPGGPQYF
CDR3 DNA: TGCAGTGCTCACCCGGGGGGGCCGCAGTATTTT

D gene: TRBD1
V gene: TRBV29-1
clone size: .
J gene: TRBJ2-2
CDR3 protein: CSVEDRAGGKTGELFF
CDR3 DNA: TGCAGCGTTGAAGATCGAGCAGGGGGAAAAACCGGGGAGCTGTTTTTT

D gene: TRBD2
V gene: TRBV20-1
clone size: .
J gene: TRBJ2-5
CDR3 protein: CSNILAGGGETQYF
CDR3 DNA: TGCAGTAATATTTTAGCGGGGGGCGGCGAGACCCAGTACTTC

D gene: .
V gene: TRBV6-5
clone size: .
J gene: TRBJ1-2
CDR3 protein: CASSYRTDGTYGYTF
CDR3 DNA: TGTGCCAGCAGTTACCGGACAGACGGGACCTATGGCTACACCTTC

D gene: .
V gene: TRBV4-1
clone size: few
J gene: TRBJ1-3
CDR3 protein: CASSPGLLTATSGNTIYF
CDR3 DNA: TGCGCCAGCAGCCCAGGACTGCTGACAGCGACCTCTGGAAACACCATATATTTT

D gene: TRBD2
V gene: TRBV4-2
clone size: few
J gene: TRBJ2-3
CDR3 protein: CASSQGLAGALTFTDTQYF
CDR3 DNA: TGTGCCAGCAGCCAAGGACTAGCGGGGGCCCTAACATTCACAGATACGCAGTATTTT

D gene: TRBD2
V gene: TRBV12-3/TRBV12-4
clone size: .
J gene: TRBJ2-1
CDR3 protein: CASSPYLLTSGDVSYNEQFF
CDR3 DNA: TGTGCCAGCAGCCCCTATTTACTGACTAGCGGGGACGTCTCCTACAATGAGCAGTTCTTC

D gene: .
V gene: TRBV29-1
clone size: few
J gene: TRBJ1-1
CDR3 protein: CSVEIEGYMAFF
CDR3 DNA: TGCAGCGTTGAGATAGAGGGGTACATGGCTTTCTTT

D gene: .
V gene: TRBV21-1
clone size: few
J gene: TRBJ2-3
CDR3 protein: CASSKPPGHRTSTDTQYF
CDR3 DNA: TGTGCCAGCAGCAAGCCCCCGGGACACCGGACTAGCACAGATACGCAGTATTTT

D gene: .
V gene: TRBV5-6
clone size: .
J gene: TRBJ1-2
CDR3 protein: CASSLYGGTGSDGYTF
CDR3 DNA: TGTGCCAGCAGCTTGTACGGGGGAACAGGTTCGGATGGCTACACCTTC

D gene: .
V gene: TRBV9
clone size: few
J gene: TRBJ2-5
CDR3 protein: CASSAGREETQYF
CDR3 DNA: TGTGCCAGCAGCGCCGGCAGGGAGGAGACCCAGTACTTC

D gene: TRBD1
V gene: TRBV5-1
clone size: .
J gene: TRBJ2-7
CDR3 protein: CASSIGTVGSYEQYF
CDR3 DNA: TGCGCCAGCAGTATTGGGACAGTGGGGTCCTACGAGCAGTACTTC

D gene: .
V gene: TRBV20-1
clone size: few
J gene: TRBJ2-7
CDR3 protein: CSAREGHVSYEQYF
CDR3 DNA: TGCAGTGCTAGAGAGGGACACGTCTCCTACGAGCAGTACTTC

D gene: TRBD2
V gene: TRBV12-3/TRBV12-4
clone size: few
J gene: TRBJ2-2
CDR3 protein: CASSPKAGGNTGELFF
CDR3 DNA: TGTGCCAGCAGCCCCAAGGCGGGGGGGAACACCGGGGAGCTGTTTTTT

D gene: TRBD2
V gene: TRBV6-2/TRBV6-3
clone size: .
J gene: TRBJ2-1
CDR3 protein: CASSYRRSGGAMNEQFF
CDR3 DNA: TGTGCCAGCAGTTACCGGAGGAGCGGGGGGGCCATGAATGAGCAGTTCTTC

D gene: TRBD1
V gene: TRBV9
clone size: .
J gene: TRBJ2-6
CDR3 protein: CASSPRGGQASGANVLTF
CDR3 DNA: TGTGCCAGCAGCCCCCGCGGAGGACAGGCCTCTGGGGCCAACGTCCTGACTTTC

D gene: .
V gene: TRBV5-1
clone size: few
J gene: TRBJ2-1
CDR3 protein: CASSWDRDEQFF
CDR3 DNA: TGCGCCAGCAGCTGGGACCGGGATGAGCAGTTCTTC

D gene: .
V gene: TRBV3-1
clone size: .
J gene: TRBJ2-4
CDR3 protein: CASSQEKVFWIAKNIQYF
CDR3 DNA: TGTGCCAGCAGCCAAGAGAAGGTCTTCTGGATAGCCAAAAACATTCAGTACTTC

D gene: TRBD2
V gene: TRBV30
clone size: .
J gene: TRBJ2-1
CDR3 protein: CAWSAEIAGPGGEQFF
CDR3 DNA: TGTGCCTGGAGTGCAGAAATAGCGGGGCCTGGCGGTGAGCAGTTCTTC

D gene: .
V gene: TRBV20-1
clone size: .
J gene: TRBJ2-2
CDR3 protein: CSARGAPAGKTNTGELFF
CDR3 DNA: TGCAGTGCTAGAGGTGCTCCGGCAGGGAAGACGAACACCGGGGAGCTGTTTTTT

D gene: .
V gene: TRBV20-1
clone size: many
J gene: TRBJ1-6
CDR3 protein: CSARSQLLAFYNSPLHF
CDR3 DNA: TGCAGTGCTAGATCCCAGCTGCTGGCATTCTATAATTCACCCCTCCACTTT

D gene: TRBD2
V gene: TRBV12-3/TRBV12-4
clone size: few
J gene: TRBJ2-1
CDR3 protein: CASRVGGAGNEQFF
CDR3 DNA: TGTGCCAGCAGGGTCGGGGGGGCTGGGAATGAGCAGTTCTTC

D gene: TRBD1
V gene: TRBV2
clone size: .
J gene: TRBJ2-2
CDR3 protein: CASSGGLGGQGRTGELFF
CDR3 DNA: TGTGCCAGCAGTGGAGGGCTTGGGGGACAGGGGCGCACCGGGGAGCTGTTTTTT

D gene: .
V gene: TRBV9
clone size: few
J gene: TRBJ1-4
CDR3 protein: CASSVSGFPNEKLFF
CDR3 DNA: TGTGCCAGCAGCGTGTCTGGGTTTCCTAATGAAAAACTGTTTTTT

D gene: .
V gene: TRBV6-2/TRBV6-3
clone size: few
J gene: TRBJ2-1
CDR3 protein: CASSYLDGLEFF
CDR3 DNA: TGTGCCAGCAGTTACTTGGACGGCTTGGAGTTCTTC

D gene: .
V gene: TRBV25-1
clone size: few
J gene: TRBJ2-3
CDR3 protein: CASSETVVEYF
CDR3 DNA: TGTGCCAGCAGTGAAACGGTCGTGGAGTATTTT

D gene: .
V gene: TRBV7-9
clone size: .
J gene: TRBJ1-1
CDR3 protein: CASSLESRLNTEAFF
CDR3 DNA: TGTGCCAGCAGCTTAGAGTCGAGGTTGAACACTGAAGCTTTCTTT

D gene: .
V gene: TRBV6-1
clone size: .
J gene: TRBJ2-7
CDR3 protein: CASSISRSSYEQYF
CDR3 DNA: TGTGCCAGCTCCATAAGCCGTAGCTCCTACGAGCAGTACTTC

D gene: TRBD1
V gene: TRBV4-1
clone size: few
J gene: TRBJ2-1
CDR3 protein: CASSPIAMDRDNEQFF
CDR3 DNA: TGCGCCAGCAGCCCGATAGCTATGGACAGGGATAATGAGCAGTTCTTC

D gene: .
V gene: TRBV5-1
clone size: .
J gene: TRBJ2-4
CDR3 protein: CARATAPAQNIQYF
CDR3 DNA: TGCGCCAGAGCGACAGCTCCCGCCCAAAACATTCAGTACTTC

D gene: .
V gene: TRBV5-5
clone size: .
J gene: TRBJ1-1
CDR3 protein: CASSRRPDSQAEAFF
CDR3 DNA: TGTGCCAGCAGCCGTAGACCGGATTCGCAGGCTGAAGCTTTCTTT

D gene: .
V gene: TRBV20-1
clone size: .
J gene: TRBJ2-5
CDR3 protein: CSASRYGVEETQYF
CDR3 DNA: TGCAGTGCTAGTCGGTATGGGGTAGAAGAGACCCAGTACTTC

D gene: .
V gene: TRBV12-3/TRBV12-4
clone size: few
J gene: TRBJ2-7
CDR3 protein: CASSSQLGTSNNYEQYF
CDR3 DNA: TGTGCCAGCAGTTCCCAGCTAGGGACAAGTAATAACTACGAGCAGTACTTC

D gene: .
V gene: TRBV10-3
clone size: .
J gene: TRBJ1-1
CDR3 protein: CAITGGQGIDTEAFF
CDR3 DNA: TGTGCCATCACGGGAGGGCAGGGTATCGACACTGAAGCTTTCTTT

D gene: .
V gene: TRBV20-1
clone size: .
J gene: TRBJ2-5
CDR3 protein: CSASEGLQETQYF
CDR3 DNA: TGCAGTGCTTCCGAGGGGCTTCAAGAGACCCAGTACTTC

D gene: .
V gene: TRBV5-1
clone size: few
J gene: TRBJ2-7
CDR3 protein: CASSLAGSTYEQYF
CDR3 DNA: TGCGCCAGCAGCTTGGCAGGTTCTACCTACGAGCAGTACTTC

D gene: TRBD2
V gene: TRBV5-5
clone size: .
J gene: TRBJ2-2
CDR3 protein: CASSLLAGGRHGELFF
CDR3 DNA: TGTGCCAGCAGCTTACTAGCGGGGGGCCGTCACGGGGAGCTGTTTTTT

D gene: .
V gene: TRBV7-2
clone size: .
J gene: TRBJ2-7
CDR3 protein: CASSLGVGTLAYEQYF
CDR3 DNA: TGTGCCAGCAGCTTAGGGGTGGGGACATTGGCCTACGAGCAGTACTTC

D gene: TRBD2
V gene: TRBV5-1
clone size: few
J gene: TRBJ2-1
CDR3 protein: CASRVAGLYNEQFF
CDR3 DNA: TGCGCCAGCAGAGTAGCGGGGCTCTACAATGAGCAGTTCTTC

D gene: TRBD2
V gene: TRBV27
clone size: .
J gene: TRBJ2-3
CDR3 protein: CASRTGTIYTDTQYF
CDR3 DNA: TGTGCCAGCAGAACCGGGACTATCTACACAGATACGCAGTATTTT

D gene: TRBD2
V gene: TRBV4-2
clone size: .
J gene: TRBJ2-5
CDR3 protein: CASSRLGPGGQETQYF
CDR3 DNA: TGTGCCAGCAGCCGACTCGGGCCGGGGGGTCAAGAGACCCAGTACTTC

D gene: .
V gene: TRBV27
clone size: .
J gene: TRBJ2-5
CDR3 protein: CASNQRIGLEETQYF
CDR3 DNA: TGTGCCAGCAACCAGCGTATAGGTCTCGAAGAGACCCAGTACTTC

D gene: .
V gene: TRBV20-1
clone size: .
J gene: TRBJ1-1
CDR3 protein: CSAGVEGRGTAFF
CDR3 DNA: TGCAGTGCTGGGGTGGAAGGGCGGGGAACCGCTTTCTTT